This TCR beta chain was observed in a study of CD4+ T cells in melanoma (dated by TCRdb to 2022 to 2024). About the study as a whole: Neoantigen-specific CD4+ T cells in human melanoma were what the study investigated. Summary of the overall study and its limitations: The report described a correlation between neoantigen-specific CD4+ T cells and the function of CD8+ T cells, macrophages and B cells. According to the report, neoantigen-specific CD4+ T cells in melanoma displayed diverse differentiation states.

The library was prepared using the immunoSEQ multiplex PCR assay. TCRdb took over this immuneACCESS table, retaining in-frame rearrangements with V and J assigned. Such tables are incomplete; in checked studies, under half of the missing clones stem from an unresolved V gene, and the remainder is unexplained. The sample contains about 10,000 clones, roughly 60% of them found a single time. The ten largest clones capture more than 10% of the sample. Points on this clone: No antigen is known for it. No much larger clone exists at a distance of one base, and base qualities are not known.

The donors were people with melanoma. The TCR originated in a human donor with melanoma. Sequenced input: cells from a culture (not recorded whether cultured in vitro).

The CDR3 reads CASSTGQGDGYTF. Here is the DNA: TGTGCCAGCAGTACAGGACAGGGTGATGGCTACACCTTC. The rearrangement combines TRBV6-5 with TRBJ1-2; 8 central nucleotides agree with TRBD1. CDR1 and CDR2 were assigned from the germline V gene as MNHEY and SVGAGI. The V end gives up 5 bases and the J end 6 bases, leaving 5 bases in the junction not matched to a gene. Counted from cysteine to phenylalanine, this CDR3 has 13 amino acids. Only the CDR3 region is kept as DNA, spanning 39 bases read in frame from base 1.